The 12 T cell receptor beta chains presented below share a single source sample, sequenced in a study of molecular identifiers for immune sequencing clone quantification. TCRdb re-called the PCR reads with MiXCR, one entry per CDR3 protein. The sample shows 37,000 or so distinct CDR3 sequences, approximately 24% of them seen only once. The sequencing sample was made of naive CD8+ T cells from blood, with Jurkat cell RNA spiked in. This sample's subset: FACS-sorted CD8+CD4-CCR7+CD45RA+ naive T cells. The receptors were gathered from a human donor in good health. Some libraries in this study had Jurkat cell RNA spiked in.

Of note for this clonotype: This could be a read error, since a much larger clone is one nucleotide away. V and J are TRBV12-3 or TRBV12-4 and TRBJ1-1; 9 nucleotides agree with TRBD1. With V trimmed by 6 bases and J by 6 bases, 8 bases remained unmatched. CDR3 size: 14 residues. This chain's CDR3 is CASRSTGGDAEAFF. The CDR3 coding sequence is TGTGCCAGCAGGTCCACAGGGGGCGACGCTGAAGCTTTCTTT.

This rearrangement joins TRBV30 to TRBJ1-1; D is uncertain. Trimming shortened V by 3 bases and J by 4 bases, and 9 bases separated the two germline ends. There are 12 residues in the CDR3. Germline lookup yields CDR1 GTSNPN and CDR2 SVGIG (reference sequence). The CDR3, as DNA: TGTGCCTGGAGGGACTTGACCACTGAAGCTTTCTTT. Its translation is CAWRDLTTEAFF. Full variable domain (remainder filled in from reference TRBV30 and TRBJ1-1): SQTIHQWPATLVQPVGSPLSLECTVEGTSNPNLYWYRQAAGRGLQLLFYSVGIGQISSEVPQNLSASRPQDRQFILSSKKLLLSDSGFYLCAWRDLTTEAFFGQGTRLTVV.

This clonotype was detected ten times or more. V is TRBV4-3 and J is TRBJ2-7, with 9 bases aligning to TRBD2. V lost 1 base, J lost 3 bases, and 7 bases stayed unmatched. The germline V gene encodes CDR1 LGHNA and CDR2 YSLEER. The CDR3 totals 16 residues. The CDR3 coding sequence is TGCGCCAGCAGCCAAGCTAGGACTAGCGTTTACTACGAGCAGTACTTC. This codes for CASSQARTSVYYEQYF.

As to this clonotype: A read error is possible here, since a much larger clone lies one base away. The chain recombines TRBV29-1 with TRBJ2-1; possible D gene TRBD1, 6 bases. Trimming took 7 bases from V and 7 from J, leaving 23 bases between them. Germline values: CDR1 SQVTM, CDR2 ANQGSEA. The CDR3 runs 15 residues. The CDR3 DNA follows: TGCAGCGGTTGGCCAGGGGACGGCCGAGGAAATGAGCAGTTCTTC. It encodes CSGWPGDGRGNEQFF.

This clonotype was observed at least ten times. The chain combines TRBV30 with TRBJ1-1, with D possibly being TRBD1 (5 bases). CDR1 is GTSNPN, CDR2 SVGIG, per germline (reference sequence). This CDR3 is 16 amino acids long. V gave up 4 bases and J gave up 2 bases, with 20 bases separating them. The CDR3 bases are TGTGCCTGGACCCCAGGGCCTCAAGAACTAAACACTGAAGCTTTCTTT. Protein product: CAWTPGPQELNTEAFF. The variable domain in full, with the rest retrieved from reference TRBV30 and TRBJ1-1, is SQTIHQWPATLVQPVGSPLSLECTVEGTSNPNLYWYRQAAGRGLQLLFYSVGIGQISSEVPQNLSASRPQDRQFILSSKKLLLSDSGFYLCAWTPGPQELNTEAFFGQGTRLTVV.

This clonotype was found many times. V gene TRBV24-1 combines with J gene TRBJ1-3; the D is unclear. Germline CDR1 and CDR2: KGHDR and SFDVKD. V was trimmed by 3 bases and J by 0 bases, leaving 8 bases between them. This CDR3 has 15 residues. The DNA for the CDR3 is TGTGCCACCAGTGATGATGAGAGCTCTGGAAACACCATATATTTT. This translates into CATSDDESSGNTIYF.

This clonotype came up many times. In DNA, the CDR3 is TGTGCCAGCAGTAACCCAGAACAGGGAAGATATGGCTACACCTTC. The encoded protein is CASSNPEQGRYGYTF. The chain recombines TRBV6-2 or TRBV6-3 with TRBJ1-2; D may be TRBD1 (6 bases). This CDR3 is 15 amino acids long. The germline V and J ends were trimmed by 5 bases and 5 bases, with 18 bases remaining between them. The V gene's germline CDR1 is MNHEY and CDR2 SVGEGT.

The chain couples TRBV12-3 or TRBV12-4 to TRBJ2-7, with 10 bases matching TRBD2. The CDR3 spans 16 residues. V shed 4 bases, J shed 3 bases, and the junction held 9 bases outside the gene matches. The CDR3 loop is CASSSSVSGRDYEQYF. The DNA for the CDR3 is TGTGCCAGCAGTTCCTCCGTGAGCGGGAGGGACTACGAGCAGTACTTC.

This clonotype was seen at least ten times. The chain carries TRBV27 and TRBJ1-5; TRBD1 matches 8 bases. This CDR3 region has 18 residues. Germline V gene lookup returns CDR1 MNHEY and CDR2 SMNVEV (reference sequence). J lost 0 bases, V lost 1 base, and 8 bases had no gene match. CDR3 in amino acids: CASSLWAGGDSSNQPQHF. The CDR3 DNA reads TGTGCCAGCAGTTTATGGGCAGGGGGCGACTCTAGCAATCAGCCCCAGCATTTT.

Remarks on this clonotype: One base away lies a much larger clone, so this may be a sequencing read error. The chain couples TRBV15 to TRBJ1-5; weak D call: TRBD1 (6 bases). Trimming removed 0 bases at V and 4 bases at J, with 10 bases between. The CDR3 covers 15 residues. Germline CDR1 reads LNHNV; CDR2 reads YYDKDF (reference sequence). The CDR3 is CATSREGGLNQPQHF. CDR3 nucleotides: TGTGCCACCAGCAGAGAAGGGGGTCTGAATCAGCCCCAGCATTTT. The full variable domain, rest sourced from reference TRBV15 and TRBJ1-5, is DAMVIQNPRYQVTQFGKPVTLSCSQTLNHNVMYWYQQKSSQAPKLLFHYYDKDFNNEADTPDNFQSRRPNTSFCFLDIRSPGLGDTAMYLCATSREGGLNQPQHFGDGTRLSIL.

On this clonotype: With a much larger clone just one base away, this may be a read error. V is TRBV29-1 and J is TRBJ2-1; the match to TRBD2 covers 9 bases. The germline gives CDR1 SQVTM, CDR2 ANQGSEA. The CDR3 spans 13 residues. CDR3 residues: CSVRTSVYDEQFF. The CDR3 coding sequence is TGCAGCGTCCGGACTAGCGTCTACGATGAGCAGTTCTTC.

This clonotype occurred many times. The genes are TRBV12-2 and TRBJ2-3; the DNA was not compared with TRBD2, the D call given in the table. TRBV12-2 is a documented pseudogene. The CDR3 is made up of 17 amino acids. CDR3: CASRVLRPSGRVDTQYF. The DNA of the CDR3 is TGTGCAAGTCGCGTACTTCGGCCTAGCGGGAGAGTAGATACGCAGTATTTT.